Listed below are T cell receptor beta chains from one sample, sequenced in a study of T cell repertoires in cytomegalovirus infection. TCRdb reprocessed the reads via MiXCR and lists one record per CDR3 protein. The sample yields approximately 500,000 distinct CDR3 sequences, 11% seen once. What was sequenced was PBMCs. These receptors were taken from a human donor in good health (CMV status not recorded). Some clones in this sample may be carry-over from other donors' samples. Each CDR3 is given with its conserved first and last residue. D genes are given only for firm matches. The size field is filled for only some rows; it gives once, few, many or a size class.

clone size | D gene | J gene | V gene | CDR3 DNA | CDR3 protein
NA | NA | TRBJ2-7 | TRBV19 | TGTGCCAGTACTCCGAGCGGCAAATCCTACGAGCAGTACTTC | CASTPSGKSYEQYF
many | NA | TRBJ2-1 | TRBV15 | TGTGCCACCAGCAGAGATTACCCGACTACGAGCTCCTACAATGAGCAGTTCTTC | CATSRDYPTTSSYNEQFF
many | NA | TRBJ1-1 | TRBV20-1 | TGCAGTGCCCCGGGAACCCTGAACACTGAAGCTTTCTTT | CSAPGTLNTEAFF
NA | TRBD2 | TRBJ2-7 | TRBV5-6 | TGTGCCAGCAGTCGCCGACTAGCCCCCTTTTACGAGCAGTACTTC | CASSRRLAPFYEQYF
NA | TRBD2 | TRBJ2-1 | TRBV18 | TGTGCCAGCTCACTGGGACTAGCGGACTCTAGCTCCTACAATGAGCAGTTCTTC | CASSLGLADSSSYNEQFF
few | TRBD2 | TRBJ2-1 | TRBV7-9 | TGTGCCAGCAGCCCCCTGCTAGCGGGGGGGCTCAATGAGCAGTTCTTC | CASSPLLAGGLNEQFF
many | NA | TRBJ2-3 | TRBV4-1 | TGCGCCAGCAGCCAAGAAGGCAGGGAAGGTACGCAGTATTTT | CASSQEGREGTQYF
NA | NA | TRBJ1-1 | TRBV2 | TGTGCCAGCAGTGAGGGGGGGGGAGCTTTCTTT | CASSEGGGAFF
many | TRBD2 | TRBJ2-3 | TRBV7-2 | TGTGCCAGCAGCTTATCTAGACTAGCGGACCTCACAGATACGCAGTATTTT | CASSLSRLADLTDTQYF
NA | NA | TRBJ1-1 | TRBV19 | TGTGCCAGTAGCGACACTGCGAACACTGAAGCTTTCTTT | CASSDTANTEAFF
once | NA | TRBJ2-1 | TRBV20-1 | TGCAGTGCTAGTGGGTTAGCCGACAATGAGCAGTTCTTC | CSASGLADNEQFF
many | NA | TRBJ2-1 | TRBV11-3 | TGTGCCAGCAGCTTAGGTGGGACCCCGTATGAGCAGTTCTTC | CASSLGGTPYEQFF
few | NA | TRBJ1-2 | TRBV12-3/TRBV12-4 | TGTGCCAGCAGTTTAGGTGGGGGTGCGGGCTACACCTTC | CASSLGGGAGYTF
many | NA | TRBJ1-1 | TRBV28 | TGTGCCAGCAGTTTATATGCGAACACTGAAGCTTTCTTT | CASSLYANTEAFF
many | NA | TRBJ1-6 | TRBV27 | TGTGCCAGCTGGCCGGGGGGTTTAGATTCACCCCTCCACTTT | CASWPGGLDSPLHF
medium-sized | NA | TRBJ1-2 | TRBV7-9 | TGTGCCAGCAGCTTGGAGTATGGCTACACCTTC | CASSLEYGYTF
NA | TRBD2 | TRBJ2-1 | TRBV28 | TGTGCCAGCAGTTTTCTAGCGGGAGGGTTCGGAACCTCCTACAATGAGCAGTTCTTC | CASSFLAGGFGTSYNEQFF
many | TRBD1 | TRBJ1-1 | TRBV23-1 | TGCGCCAGCAGTCAATCAAGACCGACAGGGGAGGGCGGCGGGAACACTGAAGCTTTCTTT | CASSQSRPTGEGGGNTEAFF
many | NA | TRBJ1-1 | TRBV5-4 | TGTGCCAGCAGCCTGGAAGCGGGGTCGGGAGACACTGAAGCTTTCTTT | CASSLEAGSGDTEAFF
few | NA | TRBJ2-7 | TRBV20-1 | TGCAGTGCTAGTGGCCCGGTCCAGATCTACGAGCAGTACTTC | CSASGPVQIYEQYF
NA | TRBD1 | TRBJ1-5 | TRBV3-1 | TGTGCCAGCAGCCAGGCGGGGACAGGGAGTAATCAGCCCCAGCATTTT | CASSQAGTGSNQPQHF
many | TRBD1 | TRBJ2-1 | TRBV12-3/TRBV12-4 | TGTGCCAGCACGCTGGGGGACAGGGTAACCTTC | CASTLGDRVTF
many | TRBD2 | TRBJ2-5 | TRBV5-6 | TGTGCCAGCAGCCAAAAAAGGACTAGCGGGGGAAACCGAGAGACCCAGTACTTC | CASSQKRTSGGNRETQYF
NA | NA | TRBJ2-7 | TRBV11-2 | TGTGCCAGCAGGGCGAGTAGCCACGAGCAGTACTTC | CASRASSHEQYF
many | TRBD1 | TRBJ1-6 | TRBV6-5 | TGTGCCAGCAACCAAGGAGGGGACAGGGGTCGTTCACCCCTCCACTTT | CASNQGGDRGRSPLHF
NA | NA | TRBJ1-1 | TRBV5-5 | TGTGCCAGCAGCTTGGTTCTTCGGGGGGTGTACACTGAAGCTTTCTTT | CASSLVLRGVYTEAFF
many | NA | TRBJ2-1 | TRBV11-1 | TGTGCCAGCAGCTTAGCCGGGCGGCCTAGGGATGAGCAGTTCTTC | CASSLAGRPRDEQFF
many | NA | TRBJ2-1 | TRBV19 | TGTGCCAGTAGTCCTAGACAGCCGCAAGTGGAGCAGTTCTTC | CASSPRQPQVEQFF
many | TRBD1 | TRBJ2-2 | TRBV12-3/TRBV12-4 | TGTGCCAGCAGGCCGACAGGGATCACCGGGGAGCTGTTTTTT | CASRPTGITGELFF